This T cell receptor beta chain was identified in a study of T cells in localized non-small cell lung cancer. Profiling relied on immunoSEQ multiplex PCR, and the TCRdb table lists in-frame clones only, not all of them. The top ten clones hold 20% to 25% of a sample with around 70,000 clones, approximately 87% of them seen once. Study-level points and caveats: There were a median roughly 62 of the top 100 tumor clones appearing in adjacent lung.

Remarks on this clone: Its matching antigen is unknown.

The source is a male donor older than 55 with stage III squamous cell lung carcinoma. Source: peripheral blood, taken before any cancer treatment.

CDR3 protein: CASTPSRTANTEAFF. CDR3 nucleotides: TGTGCCAGCACCCCGTCACGGACGGCGAACACTGAAGCTTTCTTT. This rearrangement joins TRBV14 to TRBJ1-1; no definite D call. CDR1 is SGHDN and CDR2 is FVKESK in the germline V gene. Trimming took off 7 bases at V and 1 base at J, with 16 bases between the two ends. The CDR3 length is 15 residues.